The rows below give T cell receptor beta chains drawn from one sample of a study of post-analysis software for immune sequencing data. MiXCR was run by TCRdb on the PCR reads, yielding one entry per CDR3 protein. The sample contains hundreds of thousands of distinct CDR3 sequences, around 27% of which appear only once. Sequenced: blood. These receptors originate from a girl under 18 with multiple sclerosis. Each CDR3 is given with its conserved first and last residue. Fields, in order: V gene, clone size, J gene, D gene, CDR3 DNA, CDR3 protein. D genes are given only for firm matches. Size is omitted from some rows. Given values are once, few, many or a class for expanded clones.

TRBV20-1	NA	TRBJ2-1	TRBD2	TGCAGTGCTAGAGCGGGACTAGCGGACGGAAATGAGCAGTTCTTC	CSARAGLADGNEQFF
TRBV7-9	NA	TRBJ2-1	TRBD2	TGTGCCAGCAGCTTAACGATGCGGGAGGGGGAGCAGTTCTTC	CASSLTMREGEQFF
TRBV5-1	few	TRBJ1-6	NA	TGCGCCAGCAGCTTGTTACAGGGTACCGGTAATTCACCCCTCCACTTT	CASSLLQGTGNSPLHF
TRBV12-3/TRBV12-4	NA	TRBJ2-3	TRBD2	TGTGCCAGCATTCAGACTAGCGGACCCACAGATACGCAGTATTTT	CASIQTSGPTDTQYF
TRBV5-6	few	TRBJ2-7	NA	TGTGCCACCGCGAGAAGGTTGAGCTCCTACGAGCAGTACTTC	CATARRLSSYEQYF
TRBV7-2	NA	TRBJ2-7	TRBD1	TGTGCCAGCAGCGCGAGGACAGGGGCAAACGAGCAGTACTTC	CASSARTGANEQYF
TRBV28	NA	TRBJ2-3	TRBD2	TGTGCCAGCAGAAGACTAGCGGGAGGGCCGAGAAACACAGATACGCAGTATTTT	CASRRLAGGPRNTDTQYF
TRBV5-1	NA	TRBJ2-7	NA	TGCGCCAGCAGCTTGACCCATAGTGAGCAGTACTTC	CASSLTHSEQYF
TRBV4-2	many	TRBJ2-7	TRBD2	TGTGCCAGCAGCCAAGAAACCTGGGGCGGGAGGGGCGAGCAGTACTTC	CASSQETWGGRGEQYF
TRBV4-3	few	TRBJ1-2	NA	TGCGCCAGCAGCCAAGATTGGGGCCAGCAGAGGGGCTACACCTTC	CASSQDWGQQRGYTF
TRBV7-6	NA	TRBJ2-3	NA	TGTGCCAGCAGCTTAAAGGCGGGGCCTAGCACAGATACGCAGTATTTT	CASSLKAGPSTDTQYF
TRBV5-1	NA	TRBJ2-6	NA	TGCGCCAGCAGCTTGGAGGGGGGGGCTGGCGCCAACGTCCTGACTTTC	CASSLEGGAGANVLTF
TRBV29-1	NA	TRBJ2-1	NA	TGCAGCGTTCCCGGTGGGGTTCGACCCAATGAGCAGTTCTTC	CSVPGGVRPNEQFF